This TCR beta chain was captured by sequencing in a study of beta chain features in type 1 diabetes. Overall study results and limits: All four CD4+ subsets from Type 1 diabetes patients carried moderately but significantly shorter TCRB CDR3s.

This clone has more than one count but fewer than ten. Its antigen remains unidentified. Trimming removed 0 bases at V and 7 bases at J, with 6 bases between. The CDR3 contains 13 residues. The germline V gene has CDR1 LNHDA and CDR2 SQIVND (reference sequence). Sorting with CD45RO/CCR7/CD25/CD127/CD95/CD27 yielded naive, central memory, regulatory and stem-like memory CD4+ cells. Investigators reverse transcribed all isolated RNA, so they sequenced expressed TCRB transcripts. Mean read depth for naive, central memory and regulatory T cell samples was approximately 3.57 million reads. Repertoires were generated with immunoSEQ multiplex PCR, while TCRdb's copy carries only in-frame clones and drops some. Here the sample spans roughly 260,000 clones, approximately 11% being singletons.

The sequence was collected from a man aged 30-40 years with type 1 diabetes. Specimen: naive CD4+ T cells from blood. V usage is TRBV19 and J usage is TRBJ2-2; no reliable D call. The CDR3 sequence: CASSIDRVGELFF. Here the CDR3 DNA reads TGTGCCAGTAGTATAGATCGGGTCGGGGAGCTGTTTTTT.